Following are 30 T cell receptor beta chains from one sample sequenced in a study of identical twins. One entry per CDR3 protein results from TCRdb running MiXCR on the 5' RACE reads. This sample yields 1,800,000 or so distinct CDR3 sequences, of which 25% to 35% are seen a single time; about 0.25% belongs to the top ten. The sample comprised cord blood. The source of these receptors is a newborn girl in good health.

With respect to this clonotype: This may be a read error, as it is one base from a much larger clone. The J gene is TRBJ2-7, the V gene TRBV13, with 7 bases lining up with TRBD1. V dropped 4 bases and J dropped 6; count of bases not matched to a gene: 3. Per germline, CDR1 PRHDT and CDR2 FYEKMQ (reference sequence). CDR3 length: 12 residues. In nucleotides, the CDR3 is TGTGCCAGCAGCTCAACAGGGGTCGAGCAGTACGTC. The encoded protein is CASSSTGVEQYV.

The genes are TRBV6-1 and TRBJ1-4, with TRBD1 matching over 10 bases. Germline CDR1 MNHNS, CDR2 SASEGT. The CDR3 covers 16 residues. Trimming cost V 4 bases and J 4 bases; bases outside gene matches: 6. CDR3 coding DNA: TGTGCCAGCAGTGGAGACAGGGGGCTGGATAATGAAAAACTGTTTTTT. Translating it yields CASSGDRGLDNEKLFF.

V usage is TRBV4-2 and J usage is TRBJ2-1; TRBD2 aligns across 9 bases. Germline CDR1 reads LGHNA; CDR2 reads YNFKEQ. This CDR3 contains 14 residues. V lost 3 bases to trimming and J lost 8 bases; unmatched junction nucleotides: 5. Here the CDR3 DNA reads TGTGCCAGCAGCCAGGGGACTAGCATCGATGAGCAGTTCTTC. It yields the protein CASSQGTSIDEQFF.

There are a few counts of this clonotype. The chain couples TRBV12-3 or TRBV12-4 to TRBJ1-6, with D perhaps TRBD1 (6 bases). The CDR3 extends over 15 amino acids. V shed 6 bases and J shed 7 bases, with 16 bases lying between them. The CDR3, as DNA: TGTGCCAGCAGCCCGACCCCGGGGGCAAATTCACCCCTCCACTTT. Its protein is CASSPTPGANSPLHF.

The chain links TRBV13 to TRBJ2-4; possible D gene TRBD2, 6 bases. Trimming pared 4 bases from V and 1 base from J, leaving 14 bases between. The CDR3 contains 16 residues. Germline V gene data show CDR1 as PRHDT and CDR2 as FYEKMQ (reference sequence). The CDR3: CASSSRLDRAKNIQYF. In nucleotides, the CDR3 is TGTGCCAGCAGCTCCCGACTAGATCGGGCCAAAAACATTCAGTACTTC.

This chain connects TRBV4-1 to TRBJ1-4; D is possibly TRBD1 (5 bases). Trimming stripped 2 bases from V and 4 bases from J, with 11 bases between. CDR1 is MGHRA and CDR2 is YSYEKL in the germline V gene. The CDR3 loop spans 15 amino acids. The CDR3 is CASSQKGTHNEKLFF. The CDR3 region has the DNA TGCGCCAGCAGCCAAAAGGGGACCCATAATGAAAAACTGTTTTTT.

This clonotype was recorded a few times. CDR3 sequence (DNA): TGTGCCAGCAGTTATTTGGGGGAGACAGATACGCAGTATTTT. Translating it yields CASSYLGETDTQYF. The chain has TRBV6-5 and TRBJ2-3, with D perhaps TRBD1 or TRBD2 (5 bases each). The CDR3 covers 14 residues. V was trimmed by 3 bases and J by 3 bases, leaving 10 bases between them. Germline V gene lookup returns CDR1 MNHEY and CDR2 SVGAGI.

This clonotype has only a few counts. The chain uses TRBV28 and TRBJ2-7; D possibly corresponds to TRBD2 (5 bases). V lost 5 bases, J lost 3 bases, and 17 bases lay in between. This CDR3 is 15 amino acids long. Germline V gene data show CDR1 as MDHEN and CDR2 as SYDVKM. The CDR3, as DNA: TGTGCCAGCAGTCGGACCGGGCCCGGGGTCTACGAGCAGTACTTC. Translation gives CASSRTGPGVYEQYF.

This clonotype was seen a few times. Here the CDR3 reads CASTPGLSTPYEQYF. Written as DNA, the CDR3 is TGTGCCAGTACCCCGGGTCTTTCTACCCCCTACGAGCAGTACTTC. This chain connects TRBV19 to TRBJ2-5; D is unresolved. Gene TRBJ2-7 matches the end of the DNA better, so the J call may be wrong. The germline V gene encodes CDR1 LNHDA and CDR2 SQIVND (reference sequence). The CDR3 covers 15 residues.

The chain is built from TRBV5-1 and TRBJ2-3, with D uncertain. The CDR3 length is 17 residues. V lost 5 bases, J lost 0 bases, and 19 bases lay in between. Germline V CDR1 and CDR2: SGHRS, YFSETQ. This CDR3 reads CASRSRSFAASTDTQYF. As DNA, the CDR3 is TGCGCCAGCAGATCCCGGAGCTTCGCGGCTAGCACAGATACGCAGTATTTT.

This clonotype was seen only a few times. The gene calls are TRBV11-2 and TRBJ2-3; TRBD1 might be the D (5 bases). The CDR3 is 13 amino acids. Germline CDR1 reads SGHAT; CDR2 reads FQNNGV. The V and J ends lost 2 bases and 4 bases respectively, with 7 bases between them. This CDR3 reads CASSLPTADTQYF. For the CDR3, the DNA is TGTGCCAGCAGCTTACCGACAGCAGATACGCAGTATTTT.

This clonotype has only a few counts. The chain is built from TRBV5-1 and TRBJ1-4; D is possibly TRBD1 (6 bases). CDR1 SGHRS and CDR2 YFSETQ come from the germline V gene. The ends were cut back, 1 base at V and 8 bases at J, with 9 bases in the middle. The CDR3 covers 13 residues. The CDR3 nucleotides read TGCGCCAGCAGCTTGATCGACAGGGAAAAACTGTTTTTT. Amino acid sequence: CASSLIDREKLFF.

DNA for the CDR3: TGCGCCAGCATTAATACAATTGGACAGGGTGGGACAGATACGCAGTATTTT. Its protein is CASINTIGQGGTDTQYF. V usage is TRBV10-1 and J usage is TRBJ2-3; TRBD1 aligns across 8 bases. Trimming at V came to 7 bases and at J to 3 bases, leaving 15 bases not matched to a gene. CDR3 length: 17 residues. Germline CDR1 WNHNN, CDR2 SYGVQD (reference sequence).

The rearrangement links TRBV7-2 to TRBJ2-2, with D uncertain. CDR3 length: 14 amino acids. The ends were cut back, 2 bases at V and 0 bases at J, with 4 bases in the middle. Germline CDR1 reads SGHTA; CDR2 reads FQGNSA. CDR3 residues: CASSLYSNTGELFF. CDR3 sequence (DNA): TGTGCCAGCAGCTTATACTCGAACACCGGGGAGCTGTTTTTT. The full variable domain, in which reference TRBV7-2 and TRBJ2-2 provide the parts outside the CDR3, is GAGVSQSPSNKVTEKGKDVELRCDPISGHTALYWYRQSLGQGLEFLIYFQGNSAPDKSGLPSDRFSAERTGGSVSTLTIQRTQQEDSAVYLCASSLYSNTGELFFGEGSRLTVL.

V is TRBV12-3 or TRBV12-4 and J is TRBJ2-7; maybe TRBD1 (6 bases). This CDR3 is 15 amino acids long. The V end was cut by 4 bases, the J end by 7 bases, with 20 bases between. The CDR3 DNA is TGTGCCAGCAGTTCGGACAGCGCTTGGCTCAATGAGCAGTACTTC. As protein: CASSSDSAWLNEQYF.

This clonotype was seen only a few times. The V gene is TRBV14, the J gene TRBJ2-1, with 15 nucleotides matching TRBD2. The CDR3 runs 14 residues. Germline CDR1 reads SGHDN; CDR2 reads FVKESK. V dropped 3 bases and J dropped 9; count of bases not matched to a gene: 0. This CDR3 is CASSQGLAGGEQFF. The CDR3 DNA follows: TGTGCCAGCAGCCAGGGACTAGCGGGAGGTGAGCAGTTCTTC.

This clonotype was recorded many times. The chain recombines TRBV6-5 with TRBJ2-4; 11 bases line up with TRBD1. The J call may be faulty, since TRBJ2-7 better matches the DNA end. This CDR3 spans 14 amino acids. Looked up from germline, CDR1 is MNHEY and CDR2 is SVGAGI. This CDR3 is CASSGTGGYYEQYF. For the CDR3, the DNA is TGTGCCAGCAGTGGGACAGGGGGATACTACGAGCAGTACTTC.

This clonotype was counted between two and nine times. The CDR3 DNA is TGTGCCAGCAGCCACCTACAGGGGGTTGGCTATGGCTACACCTTC. As protein: CASSHLQGVGYGYTF. The rearrangement uses TRBV4-2 and TRBJ1-2; 8 nucleotides line up with TRBD1. The CDR3 is 15 amino acids. Trimming removed 3 bases from V and 4 bases from J; junction bases left unmatched: 7. CDR1 and CDR2 (germline): LGHNA, YNFKEQ.

Only a few counts were recorded for this clonotype. The CDR3 reads CASALKEKLFF. The CDR3 nucleotides are TGTGCCAGCGCCCTCAAGGAAAAACTGTTTTTT. This sequence joins TRBV2 and TRBJ1-4; D gene uncertain. The germline V gene encodes CDR1 SNHLY and CDR2 FYNNEI. CDR3 size: 11 residues. V was shortened by 8 bases and J by 8 bases, with 9 bases between the two germline ends.

This clonotype occurred once. Relative to the germline gene, one junction end is altered; a read error may explain this. This chain joins TRBV6-6 and TRBJ2-7; D is ambiguous. TRBJ2-5 explains the end of the DNA better; the J call may be wrong. This CDR3 contains 12 residues. Looked up from germline, CDR1 is MNHNY and CDR2 is SVGAGI (reference sequence). CDR3 nucleotide sequence: TGTACCAGCAGTTACGCAGAAGAGACCCAGTACTTC. It yields the protein CTSSYAEETQYF.

This clonotype was counted between two and nine times. The V call is TRBV12-5, the J call TRBJ2-5; D ambiguous. V lost 7 bases to trimming and J lost 5 bases, with 14 bases between them. This CDR3 comprises 13 residues. In germline, CDR1 is LGHNT, CDR2 FRNRAP. The CDR3 DNA reads TGTGCTAGTGCCCCTTATCAGCACGAGACCCAGTACTTC. Translating gives CASAPYQHETQYF.

This clonotype was counted at least ten times. The gene calls are TRBV12-3 or TRBV12-4 and TRBJ2-4; D not resolved. The length of the CDR3 is 14 residues. V was shortened by 5 bases and J by 0 bases, with 8 bases between the two germline ends. CDR3 sequence (DNA): TGTGCCAGCAGTCCGACCTTAGCCAAAAACATTCAGTACTTC. Its protein is CASSPTLAKNIQYF.

The gene calls are TRBV9 and TRBJ2-7, with 9 bases matching TRBD2. Germline V gene sequence: CDR1 SGDLS, CDR2 YYNGEE. After removal of 2 bases from V and 7 bases from J, the junction contained 13 bases not matched to a gene. The CDR3 is 16 residues long. The CDR3 DNA is TGTGCCAGCAGCGTCCCTAGCGGGGTTTTCTACAATGAGCAGTACTTC. Amino acid sequence: CASSVPSGVFYNEQYF.

As regards this clonotype: Just one base apart from a much larger clone, this may be a read error. J is TRBJ2-5 and V is TRBV3-1; tentative D call: TRBD2 (7 bases). The J call is in doubt because the DNA end fits TRBJ2-4 better. This CDR3 has 14 residues. The germline CDR1 and CDR2 sequences are LGHDT and YNNKEL (reference sequence). This chain's CDR3 is CASSLPLGGDIQYF. The CDR3 nucleotides are TGTGCCAGCAGCCTTCCGCTAGGGGGGGACATTCAGTACTTC.

This clonotype has just one count. Given a much more abundant clone one base away, this may be a read error. The genes are TRBV7-2 and TRBJ2-3; 8 nucleotides agree with TRBD2. After removal of 1 base from V and 4 bases from J, the junction contained 4 bases not matched to a gene. CDR3 length: 15 amino acids. Germline lookup yields CDR1 SGHTA and CDR2 FQGNSA. The CDR3 loop is CASSLVGTRADTQYF. The CDR3 bases are TGTGCCAGCAGCTTAGTGGGGACTAGAGCAGATACGCAGTATTTT.

In its sample, this clonotype was seen a few times. This chain connects TRBV28 to TRBJ1-5; 10 nucleotides align to TRBD1. V dropped 4 bases and J dropped 0; count of bases not matched to a gene: 3. The CDR3 is 16 residues long. Germline CDR1 MDHEN, CDR2 SYDVKM. CDR3 in DNA: TGTGCCAGCAGTTGGGGACAGGGGTATAGCAATCAGCCCCAGCATTTT. This translates into CASSWGQGYSNQPQHF. Combining the CDR3 with reference TRBV28 and TRBJ1-5 gives the whole variable domain DVKVTQSSRYLVKRTGEKVFLECVQDMDHENMFWYRQDPGLGLRLIYFSYDVKMKEKGDIPEGYSVSREKKERFSLILESASTNQTSMYLCASSWGQGYSNQPQHFGDGTRLSIL.

This clonotype was counted many times. In DNA form, the CDR3 reads TGCAGCTCAGGGACACCACAAGAGACCCAGTACTTC. Residues: CSSGTPQETQYF. V usage is TRBV29-1 and J usage is TRBJ2-5; perhaps TRBD1 as D (6 bases). Per germline, CDR1 SQVTM and CDR2 ANQGSEA. Between the trimmed V and J ends, which lost 8 bases and 2 bases, there was a span of 12 bases. CDR3 length: 12 amino acids.

This clonotype was seen a few times. V usage is TRBV15 and J usage is TRBJ2-1; D not resolved. The CDR3 length is 14 residues. V lost 0 bases and J lost 8, with 11 bases in between. CDR1 and CDR2 (germline): LNHNV, YYDKDF (reference sequence). For the CDR3, the DNA is TGTGCCACCAGCAGAGAGGGCCCTAGATATGAGCAGTTCTTC. Amino acids: CATSREGPRYEQFF.

This chain uses TRBV2 with TRBJ1-4; possible D gene TRBD1, 5 bases. Germline CDR1 SNHLY, CDR2 FYNNEI. The V and J ends lost 11 bases and 4 bases respectively, with 26 bases between them. CDR3 length: 17 residues. The CDR3, as DNA: TGTGCCGGCACCCCGTCTTTTGGTCCAGGACATAATGAAAAACTGTTTTTT. It specifies CAGTPSFGPGHNEKLFF.

The rearrangement joins TRBV6-1 to TRBJ1-1; D unresolved. The CDR3 length is 13 residues. The germline CDR1 and CDR2 sequences are MNHNS and SASEGT. V was cut by 2 bases and J by 5 bases, with 9 bases left in between. Written as DNA, the CDR3 is TGTGCCAGCAGTGAAATTGTTGGGACTGAAGCTTTCTTT. Its protein is CASSEIVGTEAFF.